This TCR beta chain stems from a study of CD4 T cells in relation to SARS-CoV-2 and coronaviruses. The study's findings and limits: The cross-reactivity analysis covered only spike protein, not other viral proteins.

A word on this clone: Its specificity is not known.

Sorted naive or memory CD4+ cells met CEF peptides for roughly ten days. From germline, CDR1 is KGHSH and CDR2 LQKENI. This CDR3 comprises 12 residues. V was trimmed by 5 bases and J by 6 bases, leaving 8 bases between them. Here immunoSEQ multiplex PCR was the method, and the copy in TCRdb shows in-frame clones only, minus some. The sample carries approximately 36,000 clones, 70% to 85% recorded once. The V call is TRBV18, the J call TRBJ1-5; D uncertain. The receptor comes from an adult with COVID-19. The sample was memory CD4+ T cells from PBMCs, cultured in vitro. CDR3 in amino acids: CASSTRGQPQHF. In DNA, the CDR3 is TGTGCCAGCTCAACCCGGGGTCAGCCCCAGCATTTT.